This TCR beta chain was sequenced in a study of T cell repertoires in cytomegalovirus infection. Regarding the study as a whole: HLA-C-restricted CMV clonotypes gave the most frequent clonotype in two of eight donors.

One entry per CDR3 protein results from TCRdb running MiXCR on the reads. The repertoire holds fewer than 950,000 distinct CDR3 sequences, with approximately 30% as singletons. The CDR3 totals 15 residues. The V and J ends lost 0 bases and 6 bases, in that order; junction bases with no gene match: 3. Looked up from germline, CDR1 is SGHTA and CDR2 is FQGNSA. This clonotype showed up just a few times. The antigen is unknown. This sample comprised cultured CD8+ T cells from PBMCs, obtained from culture after CMV antigen stimulation. The TCR originated in a human donor in good health (CMV status not recorded). Some clones in this sample may be carry-over from other donors' samples. The chain joins TRBV7-2 to TRBJ2-1; TRBD1 aligns across 9 bases. As DNA, the CDR3 is TGTGCCAGCAGCTTAGCGGGACAGGGTATCAATGAGCAGTTCTTC. It codes for CASSLAGQGINEQFF.